This is a list of T cell receptor beta chains from one sample in a study of beta chain features in type 1 diabetes. Produced via immunoSEQ multiplex PCR; TCRdb's table is partial and in-frame only. The table lists some 660,000 clones, around 15% of them singletons, with roughly 0.04% in the top ten. Sequenced input: naive CD4+ T cells from blood. The source of these receptors is a man aged 18 to 30 with type 1 diabetes. Both conserved end residues are part of each CDR3. The order of the fields is D gene, J gene, V gene, CDR3 length, clone size, CDR3 protein, CDR3 DNA. A D gene is named only where the DNA matches it firmly. Clone size, where shown, is once, few, many, or a class for clones that have expanded.

>TRBD1|TRBJ2-7|TRBV5-6|15|few
CASSPGRDRGYEQYF
TGTGCCAGCAGCCCTGGGAGGGACAGGGGCTACGAGCAGTACTTC
>NA|TRBJ1-2|TRBV6-1|11|NA
CASSEGHGYTF
TGTGCCAGCAGTGAAGGCCATGGCTACACCTTC
>TRBD1|TRBJ1-5|TRBV7-2|17|NA
CASSEDPGQGTNQPQHF
TGTGCCAGCAGCGAAGATCCGGGACAGGGGACGAATCAGCCCCAGCATTTT
>TRBD1|TRBJ1-5|TRBV30|15|NA
CAWSAGTGGNQPQHF
TGTGCCTGGAGTGCCGGGACAGGGGGCAATCAGCCCCAGCATTTT
>TRBD2|TRBJ2-3|TRBV7-3|15|NA
CASSLIAGASDTQYF
TGTGCCAGCAGCTTAATAGCGGGGGCCTCGGATACGCAGTATTTT
>TRBD1|TRBJ1-6|TRBV7-9|15|NA
CASSAGTGEVPPLHF
TGTGCCAGCAGCGCCGGGACAGGGGAGGTTCCACCCCTCCACTTT
>NA|TRBJ1-1|TRBV30|13|few
CAWRLYVNTEAFF
TGTGCCTGGAGGCTTTACGTGAACACTGAAGCTTTCTTT
>TRBD2|TRBJ2-5|TRBV27|14|NA
CASSFNGGEETQYF
TGTGCCAGCAGTTTTAACGGGGGGGAAGAGACCCAGTACTTC
>NA|TRBJ2-7|TRBV20-1|11|few
CSASSLREQYF
TGCAGTGCTAGTTCCCTTCGCGAGCAGTACTTC
>NA|TRBJ2-1|TRBV20-1|10|NA
CSATQNEQFF
TGCAGTGCTACACAAAATGAGCAGTTCTTC
>NA|TRBJ2-4|TRBV19|12|NA
CASSPGSNIQYF
TGTGCCAGTAGTCCCGGGTCGAACATTCAGTACTTC
>NA|TRBJ2-7|TRBV30|15|few
CAWRAGPPGDYEQYF
TGTGCCTGGAGGGCCGGGCCCCCCGGAGACTACGAGCAGTACTTC
>NA|TRBJ2-7|TRBV25-1|16|few
CASAQGLEVDTYEQYF
TGTGCCAGCGCACAGGGATTAGAGGTAGATACCTACGAGCAGTACTTC
>TRBD1|TRBJ2-1|TRBV19|15|few
CASSIVQGAWNEQFF
TGTGCCAGTAGTATAGTACAGGGGGCTTGGAATGAGCAGTTCTTC
>NA|TRBJ2-5|TRBV6-6|16|few
CASSYASSGAHETQYF
TGTGCCAGCAGTTACGCATCCAGTGGGGCGCATGAGACCCAGTACTTC
>NA|TRBJ1-2|TRBV29-1|10|few
CSASRNGYTF
TGCAGCGCCAGCCGAAATGGCTACACCTTC
>NA|TRBJ2-3|TRBV30|11|few
CAWTGGTTQYF
TGTGCCTGGACCGGGGGCACTACGCAGTATTTT
>NA|TRBJ2-5|TRBV27|12|NA
CASSFSGGAQYF
TGTGCCAGCAGTTTCTCCGGTGGGGCCCAGTACTTC
>TRBD2|TRBJ2-1|TRBV29-1|19|NA
CSVEDPRTSGGILYNEQFF
TGCAGCGTTGAAGATCCTCGCACTAGCGGGGGGATCCTTTACAATGAGCAGTTCTTC
>TRBD1|TRBJ2-7|TRBV18|15|NA
CASSPIRTGAYEQYF
TGTGCCAGCTCACCAATTCGGACAGGGGCCTACGAGCAGTACTTC
>TRBD1|TRBJ1-5|TRBV28|15|few
CASSLGGGGYQPQHF
TGTGCCAGCAGTTTAGGAGGGGGCGGATATCAGCCCCAGCATTTT
>NA|TRBJ2-7|TRBV5-1|14|few
CASSGGTAVYEQYF
TGCGCCAGCAGCGGAGGGACAGCTGTCTACGAGCAGTACTTC
>TRBD1|TRBJ2-7|TRBV29-1|14|few
CSVSPGQGTYEQYF
TGCAGCGTTTCCCCGGGACAGGGCACCTACGAGCAGTACTTC
>NA|TRBJ1-2|TRBV6-4|11|few
CASSDWTGYTF
TGTGCCAGCAGTGACTGGACTGGCTACACCTTC
>TRBD1|TRBJ1-1|TRBV30|16|few
CAWSVRRGHGNTEAFF
TGTGCCTGGAGTGTCCGCAGGGGGCACGGAAACACTGAAGCTTTCTTT
>NA|TRBJ1-2|TRBV6-5|13|NA
CASTRQDHYGYTF
TGTGCCAGCACCCGACAGGACCACTATGGCTACACCTTC
>TRBD2|TRBJ2-7|TRBV16|15|few
CASSQSLAGEGEQYF
TGTGCCAGCAGCCAATCTCTAGCGGGAGAGGGGGAGCAGTACTTC
>NA|TRBJ2-5|TRBV14|16|few
CASSPGGRVVGETQYF
TGTGCCAGCAGCCCCGGGGGCCGGGTCGTCGGGGAGACCCAGTACTTC